This TCR beta chain was identified in a study of blood T cell repertoires in COVID-19. Overall study context: Sites in the United States, Italy and Spain provided acute and convalescent COVID-19 samples. From T cells, B-cell-depleted T cells, or PBMCs came the material, which was cDNA or gDNA.

In the source study's methods: Estimation of nucleated cell counts was performed using reference gene primer amplification. Sequencing was performed with immunoSEQ multiplex PCR; in TCRdb, only in-frame clones are kept and a portion is missing. The V and J calls and clone size are taken from that table; D and trimming were inferred from the DNA. The sample holds some 150,000 clones, around nine tenths seen once. Germline CDR1 and CDR2: SGHAT and FQDESV (reference sequence). Trimming left V 3 bases short and J 5 bases short, with 10 bases between. The CDR3 sequence is 14 residues long. This TCR was recovered from a woman aged 70-85 years with acute or convalescent COVID-19. Sample: peripheral blood. The chain employs TRBV11-1 and TRBJ1-4; D is possibly TRBD1 (6 bases). The CDR3 spells CASSFGQLNEKLFF. CDR3 sequence (DNA): TGTGCCAGCAGCTTCGGACAGCTGAATGAAAAACTGTTTTTT.